This T cell receptor beta chain derives from a study of CXCR3-negative and CXCR3-positive naive CD8 T cells (dated by TCRdb to 2018 to 2020). Some background on the complete study: About 150 million TRB reads were obtained in total, roughly 1.5 +/- 0.3 million reads per library. Diversity and physicochemical repertoire analyses covered under twelve donors pooled from two independent experiments. The TRBV-TRBJ cluster analysis covered naive subsets from several donors and memory cells from 3 donors. Study-level results and caveats: Comparably high repertoire diversity was found in both naive subsets, whereas much lower repertoire diversity was found in memory CD8+ T cells. TRBV-TRBJ usage was similar between naive CXCR3-negative and CXCR3-positive cells from the same donor, while memory cells showed distinct patterns. Because CXCR3 expression was partially decreased after cryopreservation, freshly isolated PBMCs were used for most assays. TRB CDR3s from CXCR3-positive naive cells showed higher hydrophobicity (lower Kidera factor 4), lower energy, and higher strength and volume indices than CXCR3-negative naive cells. Because surface CD5, which has been linked to self-reactivity in mice, was comparable between naive subsets, TCR interaction strength was also inferred from TRB CDR3 physicochemical properties.

As for this clonotype: Its antigen remains undetermined.

Instrument on record: NextSeq 550. The Human TCR Profiling Kit (MiLaboratory) was used to make UMI-labeled 5' RACE TRB cDNA libraries. cDNA synthesis used the entire amount of extracted RNA, and PCR amplification then used the entire amount of cDNA produced. The libraries were made side by side, with each library going through the same number of PCR cycles. The published analysis was carried out like this. With a requirement of at least two reads per UMI, MIGEC and MiXCR extracted about 52,000 +/- 9,100 unique UMI-labeled TRB cDNA molecules per library. Each library averaged about 37,000 +/- 9,700 functional in-frame TRB CDR3 nucleotide clonotypes without stop codons. Diversity metrics, including normalized Shannon-Wiener and Chao1, were computed in VDJtools after downsampling to 5000 UMI-labeled TRB molecules per sample. VDJtools computed clonotype-size-weighted physicochemical properties of the central five CDR3 residues: interaction energy, strength, volume and Kidera factor 4. After TCRdb reprocessed the reads, each CDR3 protein sequence was kept as one row, without DNA. Here the V and J calls rest on TCRdb's processing, not on the authors' analysis. This sample's table lists some 50,000 distinct CDR3 sequences. The ten largest make up 1.5% of the sample.

For each CD8+ T cell subset, flow sorting was done in triplicate, and 300,000 or so cells per subset went directly into RLT lysis buffer. To keep memory contaminants out, a stringent definition of naive CD8+ T cells was applied: CD45RO-CCR7+CD27+CD95-. Peripheral blood mononuclear cells were isolated from buffy coats by standard density gradient centrifugation. A FACSAria III was used to flow-sort naive CXCR3-negative and CXCR3-positive CD8+ T cells. Total RNA was extracted from sorted cells using an RNeasy Mini Kit. The germline V gene specifies SGHRS as CDR1 and YFSETQ as CDR2. Inclusive of the bounding cysteine and phenylalanine, the CDR3 is 14 residues long. No DNA has been recorded.

Specimen: naive CXCR3- CD8+ T cells from blood. The cell subset or site label, as the study defines it: CD45RO-CCR7+CD27+CD95- naive CD8+ T cells lacking CXCR3 (TNR3-). This TCR was recovered from a human donor in good health. Some clones in this sample may be carry-over from other donors' samples. The chain was built from TRBV5-1 and TRBJ1-5. CDR3 protein: CASSLDSPDQPQHF.